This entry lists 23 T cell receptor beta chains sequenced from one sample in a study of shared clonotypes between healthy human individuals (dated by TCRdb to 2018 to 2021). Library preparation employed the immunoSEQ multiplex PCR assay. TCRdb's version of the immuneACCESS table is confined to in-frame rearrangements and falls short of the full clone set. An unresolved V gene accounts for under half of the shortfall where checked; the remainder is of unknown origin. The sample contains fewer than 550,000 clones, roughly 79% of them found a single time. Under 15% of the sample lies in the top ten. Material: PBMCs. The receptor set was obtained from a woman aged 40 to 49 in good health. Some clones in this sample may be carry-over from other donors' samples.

CDR3 residues: CASSPETGRGGYTF. As DNA, the CDR3 is TGTGCCAGCTCACCGGAAACAGGACGGGGGGGCTACACCTTC. The chain employs TRBV18 and TRBJ1-2, with D perhaps matching TRBD1 (5 bases). The CDR3 runs 14 residues. The germline V and J ends were trimmed by 3 bases and 8 bases, with 16 bases remaining between them. Per germline, CDR1 KGHSH and CDR2 LQKENI.

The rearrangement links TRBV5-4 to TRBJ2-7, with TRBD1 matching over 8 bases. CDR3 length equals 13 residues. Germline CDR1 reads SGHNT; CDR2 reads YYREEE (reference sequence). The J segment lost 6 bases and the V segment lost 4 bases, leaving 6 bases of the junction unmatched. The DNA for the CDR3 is TGTGCCAGCAGCCTGGACAGGGTGGGCGAGCAGTACTTC. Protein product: CASSLDRVGEQYF.

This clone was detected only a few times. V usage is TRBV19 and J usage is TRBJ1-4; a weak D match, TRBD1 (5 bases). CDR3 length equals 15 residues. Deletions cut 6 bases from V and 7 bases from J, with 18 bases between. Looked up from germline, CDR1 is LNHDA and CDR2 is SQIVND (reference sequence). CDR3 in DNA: TGTGCCAGTAGACCCTTGGGGGTAGGAAGTGAAAAACTGTTTTTT. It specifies CASRPLGVGSEKLFF.

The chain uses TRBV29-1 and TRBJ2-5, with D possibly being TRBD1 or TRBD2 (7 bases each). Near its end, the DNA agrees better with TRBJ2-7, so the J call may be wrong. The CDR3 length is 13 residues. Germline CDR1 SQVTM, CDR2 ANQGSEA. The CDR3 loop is CSVRTGEGYEQYF. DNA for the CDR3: TGCAGCGTTCGTACAGGGGAGGGATACGAGCAGTACTTC.

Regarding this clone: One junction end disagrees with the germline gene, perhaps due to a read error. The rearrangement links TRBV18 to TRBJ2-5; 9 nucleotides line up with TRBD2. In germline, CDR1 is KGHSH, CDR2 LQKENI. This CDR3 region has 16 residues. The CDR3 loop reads CASAPYSGRPQETQYF. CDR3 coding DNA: TGTGCCAGCGCACCATACAGCGGGAGGCCCCAAGAGACCCAGTACTTC.

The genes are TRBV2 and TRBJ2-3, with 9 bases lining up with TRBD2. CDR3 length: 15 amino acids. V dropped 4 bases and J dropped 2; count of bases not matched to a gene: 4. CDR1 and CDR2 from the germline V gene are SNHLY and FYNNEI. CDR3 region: CASSVRLAVTDTQYF. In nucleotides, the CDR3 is TGTGCCAGCAGTGTTAGACTAGCGGTCACAGATACGCAGTATTTT.

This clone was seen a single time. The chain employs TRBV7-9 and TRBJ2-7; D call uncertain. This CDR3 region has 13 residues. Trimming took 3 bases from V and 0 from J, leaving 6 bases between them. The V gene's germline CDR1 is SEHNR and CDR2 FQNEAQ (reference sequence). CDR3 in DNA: TGTGCCAGCAGCTTGGACGACTCCTACGAGCAGTACTTC. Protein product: CASSLDDSYEQYF.

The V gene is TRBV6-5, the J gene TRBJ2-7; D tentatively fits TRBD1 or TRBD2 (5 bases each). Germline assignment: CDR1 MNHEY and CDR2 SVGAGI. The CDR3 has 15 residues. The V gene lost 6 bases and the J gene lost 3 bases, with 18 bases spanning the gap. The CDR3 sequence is CASSETGTPLYEQYF. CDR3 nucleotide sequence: TGTGCCAGCAGCGAAACCGGGACGCCGCTCTACGAGCAGTACTTC.

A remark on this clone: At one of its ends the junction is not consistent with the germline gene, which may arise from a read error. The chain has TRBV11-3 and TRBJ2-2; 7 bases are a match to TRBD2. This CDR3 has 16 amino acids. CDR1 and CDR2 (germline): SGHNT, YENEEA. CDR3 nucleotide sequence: TGCGCCAGCAGCCAAGATACGCTGGGAGGGCCCGGGGAGCTGTTTTTT. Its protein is CASSQDTLGGPGELFF.

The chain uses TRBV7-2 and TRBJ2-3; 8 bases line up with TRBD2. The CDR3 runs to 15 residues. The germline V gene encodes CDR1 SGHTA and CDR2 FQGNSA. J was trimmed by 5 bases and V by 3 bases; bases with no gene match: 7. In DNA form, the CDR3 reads TGTGCCAGCAGCTTTCGCCGGGGGGGAGTAGATACGCAGTATTTT. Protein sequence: CASSFRRGGVDTQYF.

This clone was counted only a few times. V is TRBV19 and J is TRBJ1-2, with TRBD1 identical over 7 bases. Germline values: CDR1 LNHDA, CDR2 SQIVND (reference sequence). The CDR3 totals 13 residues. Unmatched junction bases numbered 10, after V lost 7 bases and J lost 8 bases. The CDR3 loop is CASKAGGVYGYTF. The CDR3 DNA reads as TGTGCCAGTAAAGCAGGGGGGGTGTACGGCTACACCTTC.

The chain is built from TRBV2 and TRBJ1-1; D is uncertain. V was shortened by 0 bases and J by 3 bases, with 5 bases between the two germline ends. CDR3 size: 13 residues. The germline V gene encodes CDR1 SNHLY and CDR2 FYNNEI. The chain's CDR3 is CASSEASDTEAFF. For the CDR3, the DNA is TGTGCCAGCAGTGAAGCCTCAGACACTGAAGCTTTCTTT.

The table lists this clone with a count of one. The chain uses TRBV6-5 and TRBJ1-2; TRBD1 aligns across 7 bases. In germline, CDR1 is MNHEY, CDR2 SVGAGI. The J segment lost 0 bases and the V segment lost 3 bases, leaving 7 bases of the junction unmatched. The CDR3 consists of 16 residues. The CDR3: CASSYLQGRANYGYTF. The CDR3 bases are TGTGCCAGCAGTTATTTACAGGGGAGGGCTAACTATGGCTACACCTTC.

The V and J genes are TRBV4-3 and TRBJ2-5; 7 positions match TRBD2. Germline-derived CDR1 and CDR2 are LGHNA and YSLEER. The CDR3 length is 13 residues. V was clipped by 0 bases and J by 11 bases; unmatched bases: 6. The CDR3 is CASSQEPGTKQYF. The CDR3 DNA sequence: TGCGCCAGCAGCCAAGAACCCGGGACTAAGCAGTACTTC.

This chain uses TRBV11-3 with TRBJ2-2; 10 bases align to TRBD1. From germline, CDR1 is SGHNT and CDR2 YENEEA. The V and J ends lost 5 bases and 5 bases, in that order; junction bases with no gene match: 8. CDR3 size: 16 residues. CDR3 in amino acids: CASSILTGGGTGELFF. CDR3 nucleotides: TGTGCCAGCAGCATATTGACAGGGGGCGGAACCGGGGAGCTGTTTTTT.

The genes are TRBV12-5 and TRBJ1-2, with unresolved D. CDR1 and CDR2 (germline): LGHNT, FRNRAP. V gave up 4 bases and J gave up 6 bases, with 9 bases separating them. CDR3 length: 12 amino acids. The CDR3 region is CASGSLTNGYTF. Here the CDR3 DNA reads TGTGCTAGTGGTTCCTTGACGAATGGCTACACCTTC.

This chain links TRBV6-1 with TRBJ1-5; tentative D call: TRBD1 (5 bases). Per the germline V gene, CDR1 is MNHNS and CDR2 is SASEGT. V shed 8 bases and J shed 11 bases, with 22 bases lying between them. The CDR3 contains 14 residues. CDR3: CASETGDTRKAQHF. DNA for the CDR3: TGTGCCAGCGAAACAGGTGACACGAGAAAGGCCCAGCATTTT.

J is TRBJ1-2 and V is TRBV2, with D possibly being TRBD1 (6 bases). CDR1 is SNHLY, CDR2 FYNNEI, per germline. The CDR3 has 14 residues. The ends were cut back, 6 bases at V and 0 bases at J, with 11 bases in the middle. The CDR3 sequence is CASSKTGTNYGYTF. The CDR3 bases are TGTGCCAGCAGCAAGACAGGAACTAACTATGGCTACACCTTC.

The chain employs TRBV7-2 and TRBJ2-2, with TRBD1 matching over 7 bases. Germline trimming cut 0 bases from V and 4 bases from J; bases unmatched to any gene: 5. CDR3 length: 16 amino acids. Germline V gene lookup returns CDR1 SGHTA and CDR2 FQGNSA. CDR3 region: CASSLAPTGITGELFF. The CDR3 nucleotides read TGTGCCAGCAGCTTAGCGCCGACAGGGATCACCGGGGAGCTGTTTTTT.

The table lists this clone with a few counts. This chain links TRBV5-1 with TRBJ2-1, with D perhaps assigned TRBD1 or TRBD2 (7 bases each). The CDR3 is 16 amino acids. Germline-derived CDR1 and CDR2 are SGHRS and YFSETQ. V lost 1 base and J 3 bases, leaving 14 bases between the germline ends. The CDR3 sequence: CASSLIPRGGYNEQFF. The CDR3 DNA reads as TGCGCCAGCAGCTTGATCCCCAGGGGGGGCTACAATGAGCAGTTCTTC.

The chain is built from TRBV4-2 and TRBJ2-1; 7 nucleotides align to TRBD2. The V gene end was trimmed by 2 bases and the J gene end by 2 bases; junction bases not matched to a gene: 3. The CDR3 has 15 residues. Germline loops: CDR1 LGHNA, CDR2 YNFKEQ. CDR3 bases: TGTGCCAGCAGCCAAAACGGGGGGACCTACAATGAGCAGTTCTTC. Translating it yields CASSQNGGTYNEQFF.

DNA for the CDR3: TGTGCCAGCAGCCAACTAACAGGGACGGATCAGCCCCAGCATTTT. Encoded protein: CASSQLTGTDQPQHF. This chain joins TRBV5-5 and TRBJ1-5; possible D gene TRBD1, 6 bases. Germline CDR1 and CDR2: SGHKS and YYEKEE (reference sequence). V gave up 4 bases and J gave up 5 bases, with 16 bases separating them. The CDR3 has 15 amino acids.

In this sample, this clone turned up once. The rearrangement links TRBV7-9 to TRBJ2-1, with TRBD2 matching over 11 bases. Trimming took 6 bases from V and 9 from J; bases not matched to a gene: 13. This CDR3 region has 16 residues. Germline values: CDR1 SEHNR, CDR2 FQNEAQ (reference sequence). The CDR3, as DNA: TGTGCCAGCAGGCCCTCGCCGGGACTAGCGGTTAGTGAGCAGTTCTTC. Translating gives CASRPSPGLAVSEQFF. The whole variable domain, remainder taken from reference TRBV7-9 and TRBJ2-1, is DTGVSQNPRHKITKRGQNVTFRCDPISEHNRLYWYRQTLGQGPEFLTYFQNEAQLEKSRLLSDRFSAERPKGSFSTLEIQRTEQGDSAMYLCASRPSPGLAVSEQFFGPGTRLTVL.